One sample yielded the 26 T cell receptor beta chains listed below, sequenced in a study of T cells in localized non-small cell lung cancer. Here immunoSEQ multiplex PCR was the method, and the copy in TCRdb shows in-frame clones only, minus some. This table has 50,000 or so clones, around three quarters appearing once. Sequencing used PBMCs, obtained before any cancer treatment. These receptors came from a woman aged 40-75 years with stage II lung adenocarcinoma.

The chain links TRBV28 to TRBJ1-2; D call uncertain. This CDR3 is 13 amino acids long. Per the germline V gene, CDR1 is MDHEN and CDR2 is SYDVKM. V was clipped by 2 bases and J by 1 base, with 5 bases between them. The CDR3 DNA reads TGTGCCAGCAGTTTAAACAGTAACTATGGCTACACCTTC. It encodes CASSLNSNYGYTF.

The CDR3 reads CASSQEALLAGGQDTQYF. The CDR3 nucleotides read TGCGCCAGCAGCCAAGAGGCCTTACTAGCGGGGGGGCAAGATACGCAGTATTTT. V gene TRBV4-1 combines with J gene TRBJ2-3; 13 bases are shared with TRBD2. Losses at the gene ends were 0 bases for V and 5 bases for J; bases not matched to a gene: 8. Germline V gene sequence: CDR1 MGHRA, CDR2 YSYEKL. The CDR3 consists of 18 residues.

The rearrangement joins TRBV28 to TRBJ1-5; D not certain. The CDR3 contains 15 residues. The germline V and J ends were trimmed by 2 bases and 7 bases, with 15 bases remaining between them. Germline V gene data show CDR1 as MDHEN and CDR2 as SYDVKM. This CDR3 reads CASSLNWGGEQPQHF. CDR3 bases: TGTGCCAGCAGTTTAAATTGGGGTGGGGAGCAGCCCCAGCATTTT.

V gene TRBV7-2 combines with J gene TRBJ2-7, with TRBD1 matching over 9 bases. This CDR3 has 14 amino acids. After removal of 6 bases from V and 6 bases from J, the junction contained 9 bases not matched to a gene. Germline values: CDR1 SGHTA, CDR2 FQGNSA. The DNA of the CDR3 is TGTGCCAGCAGGAGGGGGACAGGGATATCCGAGCAGTACTTC. It translates to CASRRGTGISEQYF.

The CDR3 region has the DNA TGTGCCAGCAGCTCCCTGACAGGGGAGGGTACTGAAGCTTTCTTT. The encoded protein is CASSSLTGEGTEAFF. The chain recombines TRBV5-6 with TRBJ1-1, with 8 bases that match TRBD1. The CDR3 spans 15 residues. V lost 3 bases, J lost 5 bases, and 9 bases stayed unmatched. The V gene's germline CDR1 is SGHDT and CDR2 YYEEEE.

The CDR3 spells CASSDSETGELFF. DNA for the CDR3: TGTGCCAGCAGTGACTCAGAGACCGGGGAGCTGTTTTTT. The V call is TRBV6-4, the J call TRBJ2-2; no clear D gene. The germline CDR1 and CDR2 sequences are MRHNA and SNTAGT. Trimming removed 0 bases at V and 5 bases at J, with 4 bases between. The CDR3 runs to 13 residues.

CDR3 amino acids: CSARVEVQQFF. Written as DNA, the CDR3 is TGCAGTGCTAGAGTGGAGGTGCAGCAGTTCTTC. The chain has TRBV20-1 and TRBJ2-1, with D possibly TRBD2 on 5 matching bases. Germline V CDR1 and CDR2: DFQATT, SNEGSKA (reference sequence). V lost 1 base to trimming and J lost 11 bases, with 9 bases between them. This CDR3 spans 11 amino acids.

This clone came up a few times. The chain couples TRBV5-8 to TRBJ1-2; D is unresolved. There are 13 residues in the CDR3. CDR1 SGHTS and CDR2 YDEGEE come from the germline V gene. V lost 3 bases and J 8 bases, leaving 14 bases between the germline ends. The CDR3 region is CASSSEWDQGYTF. CDR3 sequence (DNA): TGTGCCAGCAGCTCTGAGTGGGATCAGGGCTACACCTTC.

The chain has TRBV11-2 and TRBJ2-2; D may be TRBD1 (6 bases). This CDR3 comprises 15 residues. Germline V gene sequence: CDR1 SGHAT, CDR2 FQNNGV. Trimming left V 2 bases short and J 1 base short, with 8 bases between. The CDR3 loop is CASSLKTGNTGELFF. The CDR3 DNA reads as TGTGCCAGCAGCTTAAAGACAGGGAACACCGGGGAGCTGTTTTTT.

J is TRBJ2-5 and V is TRBV14; perhaps TRBD2 as D (6 bases). The length of the CDR3 is 19 residues. CDR1 is SGHDN, CDR2 FVKESK, per germline. Trimming stripped 3 bases from V and 1 base from J, with 24 bases between. The CDR3 protein is CASSQGVLARTLGQETQYF. The CDR3 DNA reads TGTGCCAGCAGCCAGGGGGTCCTAGCGCGAACCCTGGGCCAAGAGACCCAGTACTTC.

The V and J genes are TRBV4-3 and TRBJ1-3, with D unclear. This CDR3 spans 16 amino acids. CDR1 LGHNA and CDR2 YSLEER come from the germline V gene. Deletions cut 0 bases from V and 2 bases from J, with 11 bases between. Here the CDR3 reads CASSQEAAPAGNTIYF. The CDR3, as DNA: TGCGCCAGCAGCCAAGAGGCGGCCCCGGCTGGAAACACCATATATTTT.

This clone was seen just once. The chain recombines TRBV19 with TRBJ2-1, with D perhaps given as TRBD1 or TRBD2 (5 bases each). There are 13 residues in the CDR3. CDR1 is LNHDA, CDR2 SQIVND, per germline (reference sequence). V was shortened by 1 base and J by 10 bases, with 11 bases between the two germline ends. CDR3 residues: CASSIGGTGEQFF. The CDR3 coding sequence is TGTGCCAGTAGTATAGGGGGGACCGGGGAGCAGTTCTTC.

This chain links TRBV4-1 with TRBJ2-1, with D possibly being TRBD1 or TRBD2 (6 bases each). V was pared by 3 bases and J by 8 bases, with 17 bases between. This CDR3 comprises 15 residues. Germline lookup yields CDR1 MGHRA and CDR2 YSYEKL. CDR3 DNA sequence: TGCGCCAGCAGCCACCGACAGAGGGGGGCCTATGAGCAGTTCTTC. Its protein is CASSHRQRGAYEQFF.

This chain connects TRBV4-1 to TRBJ2-2; TRBD2 aligns across 13 bases. Germline CDR1 is MGHRA and CDR2 is YSYEKL. With V trimmed by 4 bases and J by 7 bases, 6 bases remained unmatched. The CDR3 length is 16 residues. CDR3 nucleotide sequence: TGCGCCAGCAGCCGAGGAGGGACTAGCGGGGACGGGGAGCTGTTTTTT. This gives the protein CASSRGGTSGDGELFF.

This clone came up once. The chain combines TRBV2 with TRBJ2-3; 8 bases fit TRBD2. CDR1 SNHLY and CDR2 FYNNEI come from the germline V gene. CDR3 length equals 13 residues. The V and J ends lost 6 bases and 5 bases, in that order; junction bases with no gene match: 4. The DNA for the CDR3 is TGTGCCAGCAGACCGGCGGGGGGAGATACGCAGTATTTT. Protein sequence: CASRPAGGDTQYF.

The chain carries TRBV6-1 and TRBJ1-4; 8 nucleotides agree with TRBD1. V shed 0 bases and J 5 bases; nucleotides not matched to a gene: 5. CDR3 size: 16 residues. The germline V gene encodes CDR1 MNHNS and CDR2 SASEGT. The CDR3 region has the DNA TGTGCCAGCAGTGAAGCGCTCGGACAGGGAAATGAAAAACTGTTTTTT. Protein product: CASSEALGQGNEKLFF.

The V and J genes are TRBV6-1 and TRBJ2-7; TRBD1 matches at 7 bases. V lost 6 bases, J lost 3 bases, and 8 bases stayed unmatched. This CDR3 is built from 14 residues. Germline V gives CDR1 MNHNS, CDR2 SASEGT. The CDR3 DNA sequence: TGTGCCAGCAGACCCGACAGGGTAAGCTACGAGCAGTACTTC. It specifies CASRPDRVSYEQYF.

This chain connects TRBV11-2 to TRBJ2-2; 7 bases are a match to TRBD2. Germline V gene lookup returns CDR1 SGHAT and CDR2 FQNNGV. CDR3 length: 17 residues. J gave up 3 bases and V 2 bases, and 9 bases lay outside the gene matches. CDR3 DNA sequence: TGTGCCAGCAGCTTAAGAGTGGGGACTATGGACACCGGGGAGCTGTTTTTT. This encodes CASSLRVGTMDTGELFF.

The V and J genes are TRBV6-1 and TRBJ2-7, with D tentatively TRBD1 or TRBD2 (5 bases each). Germline CDR1 reads MNHNS; CDR2 reads SASEGT. This CDR3 is built from 16 residues. Trimming shortened V by 2 bases and J by 2 bases, and 16 bases separated the two germline ends. The CDR3 loop reads CASSEPSPGTPYEQYF. The CDR3 region has the DNA TGTGCCAGCAGTGAACCCTCACCTGGGACCCCCTACGAGCAGTACTTC.

V usage is TRBV2 and J usage is TRBJ1-5; 10 nucleotides line up with TRBD1. The V segment lost 6 bases and the J segment 4 bases; nucleotides outside the gene matches: 15. The CDR3 covers 18 residues. Germline CDR1 reads SNHLY; CDR2 reads FYNNEI. CDR3: CASRPGQGTPRGNQPQHF. The DNA for the CDR3 is TGTGCCAGCAGACCGGGACAGGGGACTCCGAGAGGGAATCAGCCCCAGCATTTT.

V and J are TRBV30 and TRBJ2-2; TRBD2 is a possible D gene (5 bases). Trimming took 4 bases from V and 2 from J, leaving 11 bases between them. The CDR3 consists of 14 residues. Germline assignment: CDR1 GTSNPN and CDR2 SVGIG (reference sequence). CDR3 coding DNA: TGTGCCTGGAAGAGCGGACTTAACACCGGGGAGCTGTTTTTT. This sequence encodes CAWKSGLNTGELFF.

This clone showed up just a few times. The CDR3 loop is CASSLEEWTEAFF. The CDR3 DNA follows: TGTGCCAGCAGTTTAGAAGAATGGACTGAAGCTTTCTTT. The chain combines TRBV27 with TRBJ1-1, with D unclear. The germline CDR1 and CDR2 sequences are MNHEY and SMNVEV (reference sequence). The CDR3 totals 13 residues. The V gene lost 2 bases and the J gene lost 5 bases, with 9 bases spanning the gap.

This clone was observed a handful of times. V and J are TRBV18 and TRBJ1-3, with a tentative D call TRBD1 (5 bases). V lost 2 bases and J 0 bases, leaving 8 bases between the germline ends. CDR3 length equals 15 residues. Germline values: CDR1 KGHSH, CDR2 LQKENI. The CDR3 nucleotides read TGTGCCAGCTCACCAGGAGGGGACTCTGGAAACACCATATATTTT. It codes for CASSPGGDSGNTIYF.

V gene TRBV6-1 combines with J gene TRBJ1-2; unclear D gene. V was trimmed by 1 base and J by 2 bases, leaving 20 bases between them. Per the germline V gene, CDR1 is MNHNS and CDR2 is SASEGT. CDR3 size: 18 residues. The CDR3 loop is CASSEGDFLETTNYGYTF. The CDR3 DNA reads TGTGCCAGCAGTGAAGGCGACTTCCTCGAGACAACGAACTATGGCTACACCTTC.

The rearrangement uses TRBV2 and TRBJ2-1; D possibly corresponds to TRBD1 (5 bases). The CDR3 is 13 residues long. Per germline, CDR1 SNHLY and CDR2 FYNNEI. Trimming cost V 4 bases and J 8 bases, with 12 bases left between them. CDR3 nucleotide sequence: TGTGCCAGCAGTGGGGGCCTAGAGGATGAGCAGTTCTTC. Translated: CASSGGLEDEQFF.

This clone was recorded a few times. The CDR3 here is CASSYSGTGADEQYF. The CDR3 DNA sequence: TGTGCCAGCAGTTACTCCGGGACAGGGGCTGATGAGCAGTACTTC. This chain links TRBV6-5 with TRBJ2-7; 10 bases align to TRBD1. J lost 7 bases, V lost 0 bases, and 6 bases had no gene match. CDR3 length: 15 residues. The V gene's germline CDR1 is MNHEY and CDR2 SVGAGI.